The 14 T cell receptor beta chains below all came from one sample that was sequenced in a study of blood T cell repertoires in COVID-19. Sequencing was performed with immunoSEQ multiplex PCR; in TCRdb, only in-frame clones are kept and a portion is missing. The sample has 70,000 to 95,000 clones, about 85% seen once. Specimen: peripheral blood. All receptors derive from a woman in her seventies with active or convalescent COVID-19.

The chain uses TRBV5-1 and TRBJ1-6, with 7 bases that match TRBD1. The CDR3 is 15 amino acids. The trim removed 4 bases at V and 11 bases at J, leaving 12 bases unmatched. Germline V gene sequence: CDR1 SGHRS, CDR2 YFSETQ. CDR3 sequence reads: CASSPTGDIIPPLHF. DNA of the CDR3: TGCGCCAGCAGCCCCACAGGGGACATCATCCCACCCCTCCACTTT.

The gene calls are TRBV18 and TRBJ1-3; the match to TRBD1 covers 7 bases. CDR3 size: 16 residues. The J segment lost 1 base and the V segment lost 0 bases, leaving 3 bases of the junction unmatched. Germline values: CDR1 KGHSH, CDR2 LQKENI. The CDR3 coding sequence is TGTGCCAGCTCACCACCGGACAGGACTTCTGGAAACACCATATATTTT. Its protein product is CASSPPDRTSGNTIYF.

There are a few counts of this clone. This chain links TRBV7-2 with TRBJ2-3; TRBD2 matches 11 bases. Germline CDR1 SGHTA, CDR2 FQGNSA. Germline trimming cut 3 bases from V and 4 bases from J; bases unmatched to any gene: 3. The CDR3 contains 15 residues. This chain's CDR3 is CASSFSGGAADTQYF. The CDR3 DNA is TGTGCCAGCAGCTTTAGCGGGGGGGCCGCAGATACGCAGTATTTT.

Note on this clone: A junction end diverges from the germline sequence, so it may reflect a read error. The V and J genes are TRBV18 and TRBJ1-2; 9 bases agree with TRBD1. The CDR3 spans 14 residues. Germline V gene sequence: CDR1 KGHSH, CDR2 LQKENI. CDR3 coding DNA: TGTGCCAGCTCCCCACAGGGGGCCCCCTGGGGCTACACCTTC. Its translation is CASSPQGAPWGYTF.

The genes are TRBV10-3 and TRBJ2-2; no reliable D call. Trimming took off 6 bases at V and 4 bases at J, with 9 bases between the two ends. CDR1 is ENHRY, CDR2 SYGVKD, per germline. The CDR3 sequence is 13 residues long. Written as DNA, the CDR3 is TGTGCCATCAGCGCCGTGGCCACCGGGGAGCTGTTTTTT. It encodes CAISAVATGELFF.

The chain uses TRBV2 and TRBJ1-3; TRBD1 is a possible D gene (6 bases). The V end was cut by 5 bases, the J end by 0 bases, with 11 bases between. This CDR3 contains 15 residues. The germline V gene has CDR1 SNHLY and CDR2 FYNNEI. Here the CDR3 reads CASSRQGSSGNTIYF. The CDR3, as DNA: TGTGCCAGCAGTCGTCAGGGGAGCTCTGGAAACACCATATATTTT.

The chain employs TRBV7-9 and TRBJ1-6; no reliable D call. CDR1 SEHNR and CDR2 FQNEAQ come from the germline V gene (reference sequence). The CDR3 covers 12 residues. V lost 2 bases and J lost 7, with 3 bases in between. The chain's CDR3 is CASSLPNSPLHF. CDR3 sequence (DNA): TGTGCCAGCAGCTTACCAAATTCACCCCTCCACTTT. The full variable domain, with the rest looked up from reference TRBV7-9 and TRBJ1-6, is DTGVSQNPRHKITKRGQNVTFRCDPISEHNRLYWYRQTLGQGPEFLTYFQNEAQLEKSRLLSDRFSAERPKGSFSTLEIQRTEQGDSAMYLCASSLPNSPLHFGNGTRLTVT.

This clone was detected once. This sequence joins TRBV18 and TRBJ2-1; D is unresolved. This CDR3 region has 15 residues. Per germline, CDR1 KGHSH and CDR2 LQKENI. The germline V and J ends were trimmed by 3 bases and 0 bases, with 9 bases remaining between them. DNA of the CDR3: TGTGCCAGCTCACCCCTTCACGGCTCCTACAATGAGCAGTTCTTC. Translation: CASSPLHGSYNEQFF.

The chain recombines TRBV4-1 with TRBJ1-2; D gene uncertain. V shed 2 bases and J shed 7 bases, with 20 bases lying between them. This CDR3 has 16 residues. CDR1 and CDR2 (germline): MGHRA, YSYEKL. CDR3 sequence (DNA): TGCGCCAGCAGCCAATCCCCCAATTCGGAGTCGTCTGGCTACACCTTC. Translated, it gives CASSQSPNSESSGYTF.

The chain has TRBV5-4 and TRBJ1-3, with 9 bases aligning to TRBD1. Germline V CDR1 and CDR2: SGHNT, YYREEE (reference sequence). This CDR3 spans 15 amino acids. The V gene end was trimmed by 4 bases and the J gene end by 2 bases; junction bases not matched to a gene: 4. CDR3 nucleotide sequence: TGTGCCAGCAGCCCGGGACAGGGAACTGGAAACACCATATATTTT. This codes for CASSPGQGTGNTIYF. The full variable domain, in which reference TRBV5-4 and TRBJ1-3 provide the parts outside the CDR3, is ETGVTQSPTHLIKTRGQQVTLRCSSQSGHNTVSWYQQALGQGPQFIFQYYREEENGRGNFPPRFSGLQFPNYSSELNVNALELDDSALYLCASSPGQGTGNTIYFGEGSWLTVV.

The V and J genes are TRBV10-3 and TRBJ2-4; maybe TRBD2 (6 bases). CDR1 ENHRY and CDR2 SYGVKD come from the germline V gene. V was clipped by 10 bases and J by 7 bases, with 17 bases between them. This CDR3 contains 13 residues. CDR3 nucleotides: TGTGCCACGACGGGGGACGGGATCAACATTCAGTACTTC. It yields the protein CATTGDGINIQYF.

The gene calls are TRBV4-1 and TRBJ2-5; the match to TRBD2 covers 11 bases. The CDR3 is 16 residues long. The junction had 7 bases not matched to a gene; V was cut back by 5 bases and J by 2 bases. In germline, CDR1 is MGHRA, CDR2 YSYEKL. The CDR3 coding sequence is TGCGCCAGCAGCTTCATAGCGGGGGGGCGTCAAGAGACCCAGTACTTC. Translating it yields CASSFIAGGRQETQYF.

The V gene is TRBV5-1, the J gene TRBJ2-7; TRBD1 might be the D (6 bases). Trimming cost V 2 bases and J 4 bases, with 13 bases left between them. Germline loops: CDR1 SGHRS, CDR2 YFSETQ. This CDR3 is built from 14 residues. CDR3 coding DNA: TGCGCCAGCAGCTTAAACCCAGGGGATTACGAGCAGTACTTC. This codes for CASSLNPGDYEQYF.

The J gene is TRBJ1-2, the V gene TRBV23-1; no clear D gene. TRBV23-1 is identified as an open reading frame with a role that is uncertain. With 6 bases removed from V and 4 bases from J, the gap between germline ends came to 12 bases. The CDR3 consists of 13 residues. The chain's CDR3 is CASRGLFFYGYTF. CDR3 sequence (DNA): TGCGCCAGCAGGGGCCTATTCTTCTATGGCTACACCTTC.